The rows below give T cell receptor beta chains drawn from one sample of a study of blood T cell repertoires in COVID-19. Using immunoSEQ multiplex PCR, the repertoire was profiled, and TCRdb retains in-frame clones only, with some absent. The table has some 180,000 clones, roughly 73% seen once; the top ten hold about 2.8%. Specimen: peripheral blood. These TCRs come from a woman older than 75 with active or convalescent COVID-19. Each CDR3 is given with its conserved first and last residue. A D gene is named only where the DNA matches it firmly. Part of the rows lack a size; the others show once, few, many or a class for expanded clones.

d_call: NA; clone_size: NA; cdr3_length: 12; v_call: TRBV7-8; j_call: TRBJ1-1; cdr3_nt: TGTGCCAGCAGCTTAGGGGGAGGGTCAGCTTTCTTT; cdr3_aa: CASSLGGGSAFF
d_call: NA; clone_size: NA; cdr3_length: 15; v_call: TRBV5-6; j_call: TRBJ2-7; cdr3_nt: TGTGCCAGCAGCCCCACAACGGGGTTGGTCTACGAGCAGTACTTC; cdr3_aa: CASSPTTGLVYEQYF
d_call: NA; clone_size: NA; cdr3_length: 17; v_call: TRBV28; j_call: TRBJ1-4; cdr3_nt: TGTGCCAGCAGTTATTTTGACCCGCAGGGGATTAATGAAAAACTGTTTTTT; cdr3_aa: CASSYFDPQGINEKLFF
d_call: TRBD1; clone_size: NA; cdr3_length: 15; v_call: TRBV9; j_call: TRBJ1-2; cdr3_nt: TGTGCCAGCAGCGAGGGGACAGGGGGCGACTATGGCTACACCTTC; cdr3_aa: CASSEGTGGDYGYTF
d_call: NA; clone_size: NA; cdr3_length: 13; v_call: TRBV19; j_call: TRBJ2-5; cdr3_nt: TGTGCCAGTAGTATAAGTGACTGGGAGACCCAGTACTTC; cdr3_aa: CASSISDWETQYF
d_call: TRBD2; clone_size: NA; cdr3_length: 14; v_call: TRBV6-6; j_call: TRBJ2-5; cdr3_nt: TGTGCCAGTGCGCTAGCGGGGGGGCCCGAGACCCAGTACTTC; cdr3_aa: CASALAGGPETQYF
d_call: TRBD1; clone_size: NA; cdr3_length: 15; v_call: TRBV5-6; j_call: TRBJ1-2; cdr3_nt: TGTGCCAGCAGCTTGTCAGGGGGAGGTGGCTATGGCTACACCTTC; cdr3_aa: CASSLSGGGGYGYTF
d_call: NA; clone_size: once; cdr3_length: 15; v_call: TRBV7-9; j_call: TRBJ1-2; cdr3_nt: TGTGCCAGCAGCTTAGCGATCGCGGGGGCGGCCAGCTACACCTTC; cdr3_aa: CASSLAIAGAASYTF
d_call: TRBD1; clone_size: NA; cdr3_length: 11; v_call: TRBV11-2; j_call: TRBJ1-6; cdr3_nt: TGTGCCAGCAGCCCAGGGCAGGGGGTGCGCTTT; cdr3_aa: CASSPGQGVRF
d_call: NA; clone_size: NA; cdr3_length: 11; v_call: TRBV29-1; j_call: TRBJ1-1; cdr3_nt: TGCAGCGTTGTCACAGGCCTTGAAGCTTTCTTT; cdr3_aa: CSVVTGLEAFF
d_call: TRBD1; clone_size: NA; cdr3_length: 13; v_call: TRBV29-1; j_call: TRBJ2-5; cdr3_nt: TGCAGCGTCGGGGGGACAGGGAGTGAGACCCAGTACTTC; cdr3_aa: CSVGGTGSETQYF
d_call: NA; clone_size: NA; cdr3_length: 18; v_call: TRBV24-1; j_call: TRBJ1-5; cdr3_nt: TGTGCCACCAGTGATCCCCGTAGTGGGGGGAATAGCAATCAGCCCCAGCATTTT; cdr3_aa: CATSDPRSGGNSNQPQHF
d_call: NA; clone_size: NA; cdr3_length: 14; v_call: TRBV5-1; j_call: TRBJ2-7; cdr3_nt: TGCGCCAGCAGCTTGGGACAGGCGAACTACGAGCAGTACTTC; cdr3_aa: CASSLGQANYEQYF
d_call: NA; clone_size: NA; cdr3_length: 16; v_call: TRBV4-1; j_call: TRBJ2-3; cdr3_nt: TGCGCCAGCAGCCGACTTCCCTGGGGGGGCACAGATACGCAGTATTTT; cdr3_aa: CASSRLPWGGTDTQYF
d_call: TRBD2; clone_size: NA; cdr3_length: 17; v_call: TRBV25-1; j_call: TRBJ2-2; cdr3_nt: TGTGCCAGCAGTGACCCACGAGCGGGGACGAACACCGGGGAGCTGTTTTTT; cdr3_aa: CASSDPRAGTNTGELFF
d_call: TRBD1; clone_size: NA; cdr3_length: 13; v_call: TRBV27; j_call: TRBJ2-5; cdr3_nt: TGTGCCAGCACCGGGACAGTCCAAGAGACCCAGTACTTC; cdr3_aa: CASTGTVQETQYF
d_call: NA; clone_size: NA; cdr3_length: 13; v_call: TRBV25-1; j_call: TRBJ2-2; cdr3_nt: TGTGCCAGCAGTCAGGGGAACACCGGGGAGCTGTTTTTT; cdr3_aa: CASSQGNTGELFF
d_call: NA; clone_size: NA; cdr3_length: 13; v_call: TRBV4-1; j_call: TRBJ2-1; cdr3_nt: TGCGCCAGCAGCCAGGGACTTGACAATGAGCAGTTCTTC; cdr3_aa: CASSQGLDNEQFF
d_call: NA; clone_size: NA; cdr3_length: 13; v_call: TRBV30; j_call: TRBJ1-5; cdr3_nt: TGTGCCTGGAGTGTGAGCGGCAATCAGCCCCAGCATTTT; cdr3_aa: CAWSVSGNQPQHF
d_call: TRBD1; clone_size: NA; cdr3_length: 14; v_call: TRBV5-4; j_call: TRBJ1-2; cdr3_nt: TGTGCCAGCAGCTTGGGACAGGGGGAATATGGCTACACCTTC; cdr3_aa: CASSLGQGEYGYTF
d_call: TRBD1; clone_size: NA; cdr3_length: 15; v_call: TRBV28; j_call: TRBJ1-1; cdr3_nt: TGTGCCAGCAGTCGCATCGGACAGGGAAACACTGAAGCTTTCTTT; cdr3_aa: CASSRIGQGNTEAFF
d_call: NA; clone_size: NA; cdr3_length: 15; v_call: TRBV28; j_call: TRBJ1-3; cdr3_nt: TGTGCCAGCAGCCTTTTACAGAGCTCTGGAAACACCATATATTTT; cdr3_aa: CASSLLQSSGNTIYF
d_call: NA; clone_size: NA; cdr3_length: 12; v_call: TRBV5-1; j_call: TRBJ1-4; cdr3_nt: TGCGCCAGCAGCTTCGAGGATGAAAAACTGTTTTTT; cdr3_aa: CASSFEDEKLFF
d_call: NA; clone_size: NA; cdr3_length: 14; v_call: TRBV5-4; j_call: TRBJ1-2; cdr3_nt: TGTGCCACCCTTAAGTCCGGGGGGAATTATGGCTACACCTTC; cdr3_aa: CATLKSGGNYGYTF
d_call: TRBD2; clone_size: NA; cdr3_length: 15; v_call: TRBV29-1; j_call: TRBJ2-1; cdr3_nt: TGCAGCGTTGATCCTAGCGGGGGGATTTTGAATGAGCAGTTCTTC; cdr3_aa: CSVDPSGGILNEQFF
d_call: TRBD2; clone_size: once; cdr3_length: 15; v_call: TRBV4-1; j_call: TRBJ2-3; cdr3_nt: TGCGCCAGCAGCCACCCTAGCGGGGGGGCGAATACGCAGTATTTT; cdr3_aa: CASSHPSGGANTQYF
d_call: NA; clone_size: NA; cdr3_length: 14; v_call: TRBV7-9; j_call: TRBJ1-1; cdr3_nt: TGTGCCAGCAGCTCACAAACAGGCGAAACTGAAGCTTTCTTT; cdr3_aa: CASSSQTGETEAFF
d_call: NA; clone_size: NA; cdr3_length: 15; v_call: TRBV3-1/TRBV3-2; j_call: TRBJ2-7; cdr3_nt: TGTGCCAGCAGCCAAGGGGGCCCGTCCCCCTACGAGCAGTACTTC; cdr3_aa: CASSQGGPSPYEQYF
d_call: TRBD2; clone_size: NA; cdr3_length: 16; v_call: TRBV19; j_call: TRBJ2-7; cdr3_nt: TGTGCCAGTAGTATAGTCCTAGCGGCCAGCTCCTACGAGCAGTACTTC; cdr3_aa: CASSIVLAASSYEQYF
d_call: TRBD1; clone_size: NA; cdr3_length: 17; v_call: TRBV7-2; j_call: TRBJ1-4; cdr3_nt: TGTGCCAGCAGCTTAAGTAGTGGCACAGGGGTAGGTGAAAAACTGTTTTTT; cdr3_aa: CASSLSSGTGVGEKLFF
d_call: NA; clone_size: NA; cdr3_length: 13; v_call: TRBV5-1; j_call: TRBJ1-4; cdr3_nt: TGCGCCAGCAGTGACAGTGGTAATGAAAAACTGTTTTTT; cdr3_aa: CASSDSGNEKLFF
d_call: NA; clone_size: NA; cdr3_length: 15; v_call: TRBV5-4; j_call: TRBJ2-7; cdr3_nt: TGTGCCAGCAGCTCGAGGACAGAGCTTTCCTACGAGCAGTACTTC; cdr3_aa: CASSSRTELSYEQYF
d_call: NA; clone_size: NA; cdr3_length: 14; v_call: TRBV5-1; j_call: TRBJ1-1; cdr3_nt: TGCGCCAGCAGCTTGACAGGGCTTGCCACTGAAGCTTTCTTT; cdr3_aa: CASSLTGLATEAFF
d_call: TRBD1; clone_size: NA; cdr3_length: 15; v_call: TRBV10-2; j_call: TRBJ1-4; cdr3_nt: TGCGCCAGCAGAAACACCCAGGGGGCGAATGAAAAACTGTTTTTT; cdr3_aa: CASRNTQGANEKLFF
d_call: TRBD1; clone_size: NA; cdr3_length: 14; v_call: TRBV30; j_call: TRBJ2-7; cdr3_nt: TGTGCCTGGAGTGAGGGGACAGGGGGTTACGAGCAGTACTTC; cdr3_aa: CAWSEGTGGYEQYF
d_call: NA; clone_size: NA; cdr3_length: 14; v_call: TRBV5-1; j_call: TRBJ2-3; cdr3_nt: TGCGCCAGCAGCTTGGAACAGGGGAGGGATACGCAGTATTTT; cdr3_aa: CASSLEQGRDTQYF
d_call: TRBD1; clone_size: NA; cdr3_length: 15; v_call: TRBV24-1; j_call: TRBJ1-1; cdr3_nt: TGTGCCACCAGTGATTCCTCCCGACAGGGCTGGGAAGCTTTCTTT; cdr3_aa: CATSDSSRQGWEAFF
d_call: TRBD2; clone_size: NA; cdr3_length: 18; v_call: TRBV5-1; j_call: TRBJ2-5; cdr3_nt: TGCGCCAGCAGCTTGGCAGCTAGCGGGGGGCCGTACCAAGAGACCCAGTACTTC; cdr3_aa: CASSLAASGGPYQETQYF
d_call: NA; clone_size: NA; cdr3_length: 17; v_call: TRBV15; j_call: TRBJ2-1; cdr3_nt: TGTGCCACCAGCGACCCCACGGGGGGCGTCGGGTCTTTGGAGCAGTTCTTC; cdr3_aa: CATSDPTGGVGSLEQFF
d_call: NA; clone_size: many; cdr3_length: 20; v_call: TRBV21-1; j_call: TRBJ2-6; cdr3_nt: TGTGCCAGCAGCATCCCACCGTGCGGGACAGCCGTCTCTGGGGCCAACGTCCTGACTTTC; cdr3_aa: CASSIPPCGTAVSGANVLTF
d_call: NA; clone_size: NA; cdr3_length: 13; v_call: TRBV7-9; j_call: TRBJ1-5; cdr3_nt: TGTGCCAGCAGCCCAGATCGCCCGCAGCCCCAGCATTTT; cdr3_aa: CASSPDRPQPQHF
d_call: NA; clone_size: NA; cdr3_length: 14; v_call: TRBV20-1; j_call: TRBJ1-3; cdr3_nt: TGCAGTGCTAGTTCAGGTGGCTCTGGGAACACCATATATTTT; cdr3_aa: CSASSGGSGNTIYF
d_call: TRBD2; clone_size: NA; cdr3_length: 16; v_call: TRBV23-1; j_call: TRBJ2-1; cdr3_nt: TGCGCCAGCAGTCAACCACCGATCGGGGGGTACAATGAGCAGTTCTTC; cdr3_aa: CASSQPPIGGYNEQFF
d_call: NA; clone_size: NA; cdr3_length: 15; v_call: TRBV24-1; j_call: TRBJ2-3; cdr3_nt: TGTGCCACCAGTGCCAAAAGGGAGGTAACAGATACGCAGTATTTT; cdr3_aa: CATSAKREVTDTQYF
d_call: TRBD2; clone_size: NA; cdr3_length: 18; v_call: TRBV19; j_call: TRBJ2-1; cdr3_nt: TGTGCCAGTAGTATAGGACTAGCGGGGGGGCCTAGAACGGGTGAGCAGTTCTTC; cdr3_aa: CASSIGLAGGPRTGEQFF
d_call: NA; clone_size: NA; cdr3_length: 14; v_call: TRBV7-9; j_call: TRBJ2-3; cdr3_nt: TGTGCCAGCAATGACCGGGGTGGAGCAGATACGCAGTATTTT; cdr3_aa: CASNDRGGADTQYF
d_call: TRBD2; clone_size: NA; cdr3_length: 15; v_call: TRBV5-1; j_call: TRBJ2-7; cdr3_nt: TGCGCCAGCAGCGATCCTAGCGGGGGGGCCGAGGAGCAGTACTTC; cdr3_aa: CASSDPSGGAEEQYF
d_call: TRBD2; clone_size: NA; cdr3_length: 14; v_call: TRBV5-1; j_call: TRBJ2-5; cdr3_nt: TGCGCCAGCAGTACAGCGGGGGGGCAAGAGACCCAGTACTTC; cdr3_aa: CASSTAGGQETQYF
d_call: TRBD1; clone_size: NA; cdr3_length: 14; v_call: TRBV7-8; j_call: TRBJ2-3; cdr3_nt: TGTGCCAGCAACGGACAGGGGAGCACAGATACGCAGTATTTT; cdr3_aa: CASNGQGSTDTQYF
d_call: NA; clone_size: NA; cdr3_length: 15; v_call: TRBV3-1/TRBV3-2; j_call: TRBJ2-1; cdr3_nt: TGTGCCAGCAGCCAAGCTCTTTTATCAGTTGGTGAGCAGTTCTTC; cdr3_aa: CASSQALLSVGEQFF
d_call: NA; clone_size: NA; cdr3_length: 15; v_call: TRBV5-6; j_call: TRBJ1-1; cdr3_nt: TGTGCCAGCTTCCCGGGAGGAGACATAAACACTGAAGCTTTCTTT; cdr3_aa: CASFPGGDINTEAFF
d_call: TRBD1; clone_size: NA; cdr3_length: 14; v_call: TRBV3-1/TRBV3-2; j_call: TRBJ1-2; cdr3_nt: TGTGCCAGCAGCCCATTACAGGGGGCACGTGGCTACACCTTC; cdr3_aa: CASSPLQGARGYTF
d_call: NA; clone_size: few; cdr3_length: 14; v_call: TRBV4-1; j_call: TRBJ2-7; cdr3_nt: TGCGCCAGCAGCACGGGCAGGGACACCTACGAGCAGTACTTC; cdr3_aa: CASSTGRDTYEQYF
d_call: NA; clone_size: NA; cdr3_length: 12; v_call: TRBV4-1; j_call: TRBJ2-3; cdr3_nt: TGCGCCAGCAGCCGGAGGGCAGATACGCAGTATTTT; cdr3_aa: CASSRRADTQYF
d_call: NA; clone_size: NA; cdr3_length: 13; v_call: TRBV12-3/TRBV12-4; j_call: TRBJ1-3; cdr3_nt: TGTGCCAGCAGGAGCAACTCTGGAAACACCATATATTTT; cdr3_aa: CASRSNSGNTIYF